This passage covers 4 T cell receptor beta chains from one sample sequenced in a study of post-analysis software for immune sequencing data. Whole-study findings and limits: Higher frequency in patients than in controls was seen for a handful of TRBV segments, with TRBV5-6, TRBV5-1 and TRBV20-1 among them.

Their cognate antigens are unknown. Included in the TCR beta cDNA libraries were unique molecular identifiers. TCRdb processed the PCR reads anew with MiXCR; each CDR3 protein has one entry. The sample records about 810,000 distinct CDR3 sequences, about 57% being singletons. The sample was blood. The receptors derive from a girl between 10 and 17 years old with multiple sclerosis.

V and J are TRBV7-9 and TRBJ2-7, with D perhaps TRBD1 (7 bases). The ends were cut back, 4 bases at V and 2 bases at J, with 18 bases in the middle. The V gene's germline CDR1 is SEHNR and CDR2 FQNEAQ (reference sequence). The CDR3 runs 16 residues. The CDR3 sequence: CASSSLTAGTAYEQYF. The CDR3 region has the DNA TGTGCCAGCAGCTCCCTTACCGCGGGGACAGCCTACGAGCAGTACTTC. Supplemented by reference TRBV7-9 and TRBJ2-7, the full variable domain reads DTGVSQNPRHKITKRGQNVTFRCDPISEHNRLYWYRQTLGQGPEFLTYFQNEAQLEKSRLLSDRFSAERPKGSFSTLEIQRTEQGDSAMYLCASSSLTAGTAYEQYFGPGTRLTVT.

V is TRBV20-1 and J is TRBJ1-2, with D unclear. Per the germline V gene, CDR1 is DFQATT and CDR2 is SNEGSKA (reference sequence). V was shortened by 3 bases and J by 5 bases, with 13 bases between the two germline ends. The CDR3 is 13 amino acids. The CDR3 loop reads CSASSPERYGYTF. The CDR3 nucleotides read TGCAGTGCTAGTAGCCCCGAGCGGTATGGCTACACCTTC.

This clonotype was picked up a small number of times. The CDR3 loop reads CATSRGTSEGEQFF. The CDR3 DNA is TGTGCCACCAGCAGAGGGACTAGCGAGGGTGAGCAGTTCTTC. This chain uses TRBV15 with TRBJ2-1; 9 bases match TRBD2. CDR1 is LNHNV, CDR2 YYDKDF, per germline (reference sequence). Trimming took 1 base from V and 9 from J; bases not matched to a gene: 4. The CDR3 sequence is 14 residues long.

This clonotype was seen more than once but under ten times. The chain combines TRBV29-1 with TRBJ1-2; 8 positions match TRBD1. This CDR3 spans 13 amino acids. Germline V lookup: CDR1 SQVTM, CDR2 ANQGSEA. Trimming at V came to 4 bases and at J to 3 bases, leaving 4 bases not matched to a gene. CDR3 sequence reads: CSVGTGLDYGYTF. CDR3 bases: TGCAGCGTTGGGACAGGGCTAGACTATGGCTACACCTTC.